This TCR beta chain was recorded in a study of blood T cells in healthy people across ages. Isolation per sample recovered at least 6.5 million PBMCs. The study, taken as a whole, reports: Total diversity from one million sequenced T cells was likely underestimated.

This clonotype was seen many times. Its antigen is not known. Primers used in a second PCR of about 6 to 11 cycles were a sample-barcoded 5' primer and a J-beta primer mix. TCRdb independently ran MiXCR on the 5' RACE reads; one entry per CDR3 protein. The sample has 900,000 to 950,000 distinct CDR3 sequences; roughly 29% are singletons. Another study also made use of these data, one on T cells of mothers and their children. That work adds: A few healthy Caucasian mothers gave samples, and so did their six children. Related and unrelated pairs show similar shaping of TCR recombination output by thymic selection.

The origin of this receptor is a woman aged 40-49 years in good health. The sequenced sample consisted of blood.

Here the CDR3 reads CASSSGGFNEQFF. The CDR3 coding sequence is TGTGCCAGCAGCTCCGGGGGGTTCAATGAGCAGTTCTTC. V is TRBV9 and J is TRBJ2-1, with TRBD2 identical over 7 bases. CDR1 is SGDLS, CDR2 YYNGEE, per germline. The CDR3 runs 13 residues. J was trimmed by 6 bases and V by 4 bases; bases with no gene match: 4.